Sequencing of this T cell receptor beta chain was carried out in a study of T-cell reconstitution after alpha-beta-depleted transplantation in children. The CDR3 runs to 14 residues. Between the trimmed V and J ends, which lost 10 bases and 4 bases, there was a span of 17 bases. Unique molecular identifiers were incorporated into the prepared TCRbeta library. Each CDR3 protein gets one entry after TCRdb re-called the PCR reads with MiXCR. Of hundreds of thousands of distinct CDR3 sequences in the sample, over 9.5% were seen once. This clonotype came up many times. The antigen is undetermined. Broader study findings: Reportedly, roughly two months post-transplant, alpha-beta T cells arose from several hundred expanded graft clones. Recipient T cells and thymic progenitors that survived were the source of the high TCRbeta diversity seen at day 60 in some patients.

The V gene is TRBV12-3 or TRBV12-4, the J gene TRBJ1-3; no clear D. This receptor was taken from a child under 10 years old with inherited bone marrow failure, due to receive a stem cell transplant. The sequenced sample was PBMCs, obtained before TCRalphabeta/CD19-depleted stem cell transplant. The CDR3 nucleotides are TGTGCCACCACCCCCGTATCCTTAGGAAACACCATATATTTT. Translation: CATTPVSLGNTIYF.